This T cell receptor (beta chain) is from a study of cytomegalovirus exposure and HLA in healthy donors. As for the study in general: In terms of ancestry, the Caucasian-associated cluster contained 80% to 90% of the approximately 420 genotyped donors.

Overall study results and limits: Data from an earlier analysis indicated that most TCR beta V segments were productive either about 90% or about 30% of the time. The study carried out a later analysis of TCR beta sequences. It associated around 17,000 of them with specific HLA alleles at a false discovery rate of 0.05. A later analysis linked a missense DCLRE1C variant to TCR beta V- and J-gene trimming.

PCR used 60 Vbeta primers and 13 Jbeta primers. The protocol was immunoSEQ multiplex PCR, while the TCRdb copy is restricted to in-frame clones and leaves out a portion. The sample yields almost 200,000 clones, roughly four fifths seen once. CDR1 MNHEY and CDR2 SMNVEV come from the germline V gene (reference sequence). The ends lost 8 bases at V and 0 bases at J; junction bases unmatched: 8. There are 15 residues in the CDR3. Comment on this clone: Its antigen is still unknown.

The sequence came from a man aged 30 to 39 in good health and CMV-seronegative. This chain uses TRBV27 with TRBJ1-1; 8 bases are a match to TRBD1. Sequenced material: PBMCs. CDR3 protein: CASRRTGIMNTEAFF. The CDR3, as DNA: TGTGCCAGCCGAAGGACAGGGATCATGAACACTGAAGCTTTCTTT.